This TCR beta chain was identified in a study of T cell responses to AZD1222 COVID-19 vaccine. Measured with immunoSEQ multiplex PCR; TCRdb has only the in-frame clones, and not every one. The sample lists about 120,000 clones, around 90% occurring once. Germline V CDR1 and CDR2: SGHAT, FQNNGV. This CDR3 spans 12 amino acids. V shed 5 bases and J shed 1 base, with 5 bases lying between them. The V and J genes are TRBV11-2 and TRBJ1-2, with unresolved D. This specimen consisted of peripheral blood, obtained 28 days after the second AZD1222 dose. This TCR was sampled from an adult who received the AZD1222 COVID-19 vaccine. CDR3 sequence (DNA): TGTGCCAGCAGCATGGGTAACTATGGCTACACCTTC. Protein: CASSMGNYGYTF. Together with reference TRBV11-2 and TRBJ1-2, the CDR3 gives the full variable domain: EAGVAQSPRYKIIEKRQSVAFWCNPISGHATLYWYQQILGQGPKLLIQFQNNGVVDDSQLPKDRFSAERLKGVDSTLKIQPAKLEDSAVYLCASSMGNYGYTFGSGTRLTVV.